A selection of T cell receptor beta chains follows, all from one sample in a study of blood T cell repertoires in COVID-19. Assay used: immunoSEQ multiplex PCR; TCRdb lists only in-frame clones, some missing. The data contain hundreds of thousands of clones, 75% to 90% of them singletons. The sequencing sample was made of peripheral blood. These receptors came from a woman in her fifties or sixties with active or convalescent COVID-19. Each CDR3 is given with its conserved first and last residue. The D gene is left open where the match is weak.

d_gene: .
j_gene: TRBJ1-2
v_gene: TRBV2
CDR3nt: TGTGCCAGCAGCGACGGGGGGCGACGTTTCTATGGCTACACCTTC
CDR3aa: CASSDGGRRFYGYTF

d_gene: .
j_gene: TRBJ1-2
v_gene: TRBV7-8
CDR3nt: TGTGCCAGCAGCCTGGGAGGGGGTCTGTCTAACTATGGCTACACCTTC
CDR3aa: CASSLGGGLSNYGYTF

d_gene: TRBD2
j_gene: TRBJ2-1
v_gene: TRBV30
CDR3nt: TGTGCCTGGAACATACTAGCGGGGGGCAATGAGCAGTTCTTC
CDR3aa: CAWNILAGGNEQFF

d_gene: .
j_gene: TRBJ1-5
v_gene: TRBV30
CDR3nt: TGTGCCTGGAGTGTCCAGGACTCTCAGCCCCAGCATTTT
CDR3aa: CAWSVQDSQPQHF

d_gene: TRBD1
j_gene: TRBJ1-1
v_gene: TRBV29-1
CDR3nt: TGCAGCGTTGGAATACAGGGGCCCGAAGCTTTCTTT
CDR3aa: CSVGIQGPEAFF

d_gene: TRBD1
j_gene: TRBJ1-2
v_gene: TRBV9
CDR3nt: TGTGCCAGCAGCGCGCCACAGGGGATCGGCTACACCTTC
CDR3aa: CASSAPQGIGYTF

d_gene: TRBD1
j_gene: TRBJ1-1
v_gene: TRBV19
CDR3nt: TGTGCCAGTAGTCCCGGGGACAGGGTCACTGAAGCTTTCTTT
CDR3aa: CASSPGDRVTEAFF

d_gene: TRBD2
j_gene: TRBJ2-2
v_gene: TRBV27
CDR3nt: TGTGCCAGCAGTTTATCGAGGACTAGCTCGAACACCGGGGAGCTGTTTTTT
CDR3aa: CASSLSRTSSNTGELFF

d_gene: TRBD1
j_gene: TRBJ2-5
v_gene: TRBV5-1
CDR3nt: TGCGCCAGCAGCTTGGGACAGGGGCAAGAGACCCAGTACTTC
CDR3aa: CASSLGQGQETQYF

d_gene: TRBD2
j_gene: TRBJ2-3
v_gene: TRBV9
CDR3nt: TGTGCCAGCAGCCCATTCCTCTCGGGGGGGGGAGATACGCAGTATTTT
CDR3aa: CASSPFLSGGGDTQYF